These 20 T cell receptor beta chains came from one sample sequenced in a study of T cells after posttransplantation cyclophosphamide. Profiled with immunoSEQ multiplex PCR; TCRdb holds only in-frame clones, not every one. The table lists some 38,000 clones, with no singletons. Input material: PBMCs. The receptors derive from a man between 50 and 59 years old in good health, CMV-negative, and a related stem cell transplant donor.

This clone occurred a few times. The CDR3 sequence is CASSSNPGQGYGYTF. The CDR3 nucleotides read TGTGCCAGCAGCTCGAATCCGGGACAGGGATATGGCTACACCTTC. V gene TRBV7-3 combines with J gene TRBJ1-2; 9 bases are shared with TRBD1. Germline assignment: CDR1 SGHTA and CDR2 FQGTGA. V lost 4 bases and J lost 5; bases outside the gene matches: 8. This CDR3 spans 15 amino acids.

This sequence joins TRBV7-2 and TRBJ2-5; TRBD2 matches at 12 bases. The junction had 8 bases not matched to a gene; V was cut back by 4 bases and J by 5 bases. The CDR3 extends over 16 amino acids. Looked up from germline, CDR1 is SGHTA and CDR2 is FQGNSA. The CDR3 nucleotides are TGTGCCAGCAGCTACTACCTAGCGGGGGGGCCGGAGACCCAGTACTTC. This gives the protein CASSYYLAGGPETQYF.

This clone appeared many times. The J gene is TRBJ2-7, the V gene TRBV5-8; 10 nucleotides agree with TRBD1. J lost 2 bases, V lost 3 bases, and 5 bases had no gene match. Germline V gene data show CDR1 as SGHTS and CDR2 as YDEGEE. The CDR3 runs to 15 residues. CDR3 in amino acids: CASSWKGTGAYEQYF. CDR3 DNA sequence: TGTGCCAGCAGCTGGAAAGGGACAGGGGCCTACGAGCAGTACTTC.

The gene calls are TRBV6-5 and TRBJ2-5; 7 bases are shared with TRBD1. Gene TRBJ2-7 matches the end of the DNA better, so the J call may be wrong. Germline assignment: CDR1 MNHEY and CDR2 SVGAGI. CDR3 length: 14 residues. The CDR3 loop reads CASKRGQLSYEQYF. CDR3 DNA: TGTGCCAGCAAACGGGGACAGCTCTCCTACGAGCAGTACTTC.

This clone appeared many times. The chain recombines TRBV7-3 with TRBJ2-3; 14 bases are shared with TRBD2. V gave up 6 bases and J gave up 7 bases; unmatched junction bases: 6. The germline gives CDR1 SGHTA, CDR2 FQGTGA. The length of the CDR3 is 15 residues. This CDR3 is CASRMGLAGVYTQYF. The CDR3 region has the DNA TGTGCCAGCAGGATGGGACTAGCGGGAGTCTATACGCAGTATTTT.

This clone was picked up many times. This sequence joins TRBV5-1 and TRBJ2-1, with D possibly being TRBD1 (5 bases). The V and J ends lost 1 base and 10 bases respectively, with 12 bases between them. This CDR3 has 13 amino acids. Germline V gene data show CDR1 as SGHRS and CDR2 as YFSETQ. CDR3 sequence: CASSLPGMQEQFF. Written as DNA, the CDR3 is TGCGCCAGCAGCTTGCCAGGGATGCAAGAGCAGTTCTTC.

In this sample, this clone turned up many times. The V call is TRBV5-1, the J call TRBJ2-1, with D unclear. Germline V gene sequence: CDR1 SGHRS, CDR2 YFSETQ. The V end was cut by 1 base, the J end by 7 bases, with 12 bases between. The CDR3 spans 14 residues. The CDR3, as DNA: TGCGCCAGCAGCTTGTACACAAGACTTAATGAGCAGTTCTTC. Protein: CASSLYTRLNEQFF.

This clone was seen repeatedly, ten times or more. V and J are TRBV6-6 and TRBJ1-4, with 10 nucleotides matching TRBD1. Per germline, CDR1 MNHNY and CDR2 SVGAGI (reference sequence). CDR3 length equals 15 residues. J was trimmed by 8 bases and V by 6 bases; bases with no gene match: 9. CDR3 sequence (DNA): TGTGCCAGCAGATCAACCGGGACAGGGGTAGAAAAACTGTTTTTT. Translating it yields CASRSTGTGVEKLFF.

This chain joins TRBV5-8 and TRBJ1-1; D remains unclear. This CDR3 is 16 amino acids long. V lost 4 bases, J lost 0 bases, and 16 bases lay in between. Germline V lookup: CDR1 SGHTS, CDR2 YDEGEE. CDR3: CASSPRGALMNTEAFF. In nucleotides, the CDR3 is TGTGCCAGCAGCCCCCGAGGAGCGCTGATGAACACTGAAGCTTTCTTT.

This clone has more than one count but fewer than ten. CDR3 region: CASSQDRTSGSRSEQFF. The CDR3 DNA reads TGTGCCAGCAGCCAAGATCGGACTAGCGGGAGTCGCAGTGAGCAGTTCTTC. This chain uses TRBV4-2 with TRBJ2-1; 13 bases map to TRBD2. The CDR3 loop spans 17 amino acids. Germline V lookup: CDR1 LGHNA, CDR2 YNFKEQ. V lost 0 bases and J lost 9; bases outside the gene matches: 8.

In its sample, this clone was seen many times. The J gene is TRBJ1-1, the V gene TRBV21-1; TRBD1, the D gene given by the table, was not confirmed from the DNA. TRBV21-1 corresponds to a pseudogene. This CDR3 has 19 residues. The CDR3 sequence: CASSPLAKAGTAMNTEAFF. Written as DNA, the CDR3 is TGTGCCAGCAGCCCCTTAGCCAAAGCCGGGACAGCCATGAACACTGAAGCTTTCTTT.

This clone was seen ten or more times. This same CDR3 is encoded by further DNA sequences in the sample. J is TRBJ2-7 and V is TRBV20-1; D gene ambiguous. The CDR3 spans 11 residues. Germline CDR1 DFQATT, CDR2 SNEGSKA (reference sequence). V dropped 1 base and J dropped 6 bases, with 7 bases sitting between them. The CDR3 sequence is CSARGAGEQYF. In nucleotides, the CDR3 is TGCAGTGCTAGAGGAGCCGGCGAGCAGTACTTC.

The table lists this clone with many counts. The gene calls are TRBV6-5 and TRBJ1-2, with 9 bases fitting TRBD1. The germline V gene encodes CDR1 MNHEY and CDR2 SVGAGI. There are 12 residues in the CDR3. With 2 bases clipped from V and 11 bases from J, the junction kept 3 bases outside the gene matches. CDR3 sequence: CASSYGTGLYTF. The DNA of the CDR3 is TGTGCCAGCAGTTACGGGACAGGGCTTTACACCTTC.

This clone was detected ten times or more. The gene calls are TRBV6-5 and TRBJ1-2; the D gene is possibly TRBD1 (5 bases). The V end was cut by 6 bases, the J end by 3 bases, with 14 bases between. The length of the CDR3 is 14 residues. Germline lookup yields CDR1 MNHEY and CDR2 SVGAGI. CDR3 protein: CASSSMGLYYGYTF. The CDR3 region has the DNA TGTGCCAGCAGCTCTATGGGGCTTTACTATGGCTACACCTTC.

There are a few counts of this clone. CDR3 DNA: TGTGCCAGCAGCATCCGGGACAGATACACAGATACGCAGTATTTT. This encodes CASSIRDRYTDTQYF. V usage is TRBV9 and J usage is TRBJ2-3; 7 bases are a match to TRBD1. V trimming: 4 bases; J trimming: 2 bases; junction bases outside the gene matches: 7. The germline V gene has CDR1 SGDLS and CDR2 YYNGEE. The CDR3 is made up of 15 amino acids.

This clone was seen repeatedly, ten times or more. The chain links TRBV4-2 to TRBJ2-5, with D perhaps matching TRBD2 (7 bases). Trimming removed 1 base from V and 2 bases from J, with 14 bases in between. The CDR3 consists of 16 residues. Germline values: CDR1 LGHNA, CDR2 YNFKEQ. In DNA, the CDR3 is TGTGCCAGCAGCCAAGCGCGGGGGCCAGGGCAAGAGACCCAGTACTTC. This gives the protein CASSQARGPGQETQYF.

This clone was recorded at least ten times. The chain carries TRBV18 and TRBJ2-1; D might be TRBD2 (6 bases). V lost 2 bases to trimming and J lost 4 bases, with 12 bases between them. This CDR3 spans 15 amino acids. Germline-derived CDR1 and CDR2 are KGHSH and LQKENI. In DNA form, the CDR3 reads TGTGCCAGCTCACCATATACCGGGACTTACAATGAGCAGTTCTTC. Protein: CASSPYTGTYNEQFF.

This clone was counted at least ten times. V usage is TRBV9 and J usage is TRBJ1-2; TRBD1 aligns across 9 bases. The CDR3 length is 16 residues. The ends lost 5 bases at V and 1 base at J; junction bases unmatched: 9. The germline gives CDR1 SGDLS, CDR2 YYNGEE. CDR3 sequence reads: CASSGTGSGINYGYTF. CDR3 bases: TGTGCCAGCAGTGGGACAGGGTCGGGTATTAACTATGGCTACACCTTC.

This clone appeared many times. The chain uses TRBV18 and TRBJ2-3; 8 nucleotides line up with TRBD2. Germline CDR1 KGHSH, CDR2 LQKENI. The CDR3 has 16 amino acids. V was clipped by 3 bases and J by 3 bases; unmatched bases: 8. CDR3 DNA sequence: TGTGCCAGCTCACCTCCTACGGGGGGGCAGACAGATACGCAGTATTTT. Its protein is CASSPPTGGQTDTQYF.

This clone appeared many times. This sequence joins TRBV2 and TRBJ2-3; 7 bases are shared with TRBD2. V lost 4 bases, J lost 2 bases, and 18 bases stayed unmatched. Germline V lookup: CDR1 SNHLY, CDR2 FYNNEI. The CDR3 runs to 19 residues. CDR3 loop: CASSGPVAGELFDTDTQYF. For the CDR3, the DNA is TGTGCCAGCAGTGGGCCAGTGGCGGGAGAGTTATTCGACACAGATACGCAGTATTTT.